One and the same sample provided the 8 T cell receptor beta chains below, sequenced in a study of immune characterization of retroperitoneal liposarcoma. TCRdb re-called the PCR reads through MiXCR, storing one row per CDR3 protein. Of 8,500 to 11,000 distinct CDR3 sequences in the sample, roughly 26% were seen once. The sequenced material came from tumor tissue. The source of these receptors is a female donor with retroperitoneal liposarcoma.

This clonotype was found a few times. The genes are TRBV11-3 and TRBJ2-2; TRBD2 matches 11 bases. The CDR3 sequence is 17 residues long. The V segment lost 3 bases and the J segment 2 bases; nucleotides outside the gene matches: 5. From germline, CDR1 is SGHNT and CDR2 YENEEA. The CDR3 sequence: CASSFSGLAENTGELFF. The CDR3, as DNA: TGTGCCAGCAGCTTTTCGGGACTAGCGGAAAACACCGGGGAGCTGTTTTTT.

As concerns this clonotype: The germline gene is not matched at one end of the junction; a read error may be the cause. The V and J genes are TRBV5-3 and TRBJ2-7; D call uncertain. TRBV5-3 is an open reading frame whose function is uncertain. This CDR3 has 15 residues. CDR3 nucleotide sequence: TGTGCCAGCAGCTTTGGTTTGGGAAGCTCCTACGAGCAGTACTTC. Encoded protein: CASSFGLGSSYEQYF.

By share, this clonotype counts as medium-sized. The chain couples TRBV10-3 to TRBJ2-2, with unresolved D. This CDR3 is 14 amino acids long. Germline values: CDR1 ENHRY, CDR2 SYGVKD. Trimming left V 5 bases short and J 1 base short, with 8 bases between. CDR3 loop: CAISPQWNTGELFF. The CDR3 DNA sequence: TGTGCCATCAGTCCCCAGTGGAACACCGGGGAGCTGTTTTTT.

This clonotype is labeled medium-sized (0.01 to 0.1%). J is TRBJ2-1 and V is TRBV12-3 or TRBV12-4; TRBD1 aligns across 7 bases. The DNA end favors TRBJ2-7, so the J call may be wrong. CDR3 length: 14 amino acids. The CDR3 bases are TGTGCCAGCAGTTCCGGGGACAGCTCCTACGAGCAGTACTTC. As protein: CASSSGDSSYEQYF.

CDR3 protein: CASSVGGMSEQFF. The CDR3 region has the DNA TGTGCCAGCAGTGTCGGGGGGATGAGTGAGCAGTTCTTC. The chain carries TRBV6-6 and TRBJ2-1; 7 bases fit TRBD2. V was clipped by 5 bases and J by 9 bases; unmatched bases: 7. This CDR3 contains 13 residues. Germline V CDR1 and CDR2: MNHNY, SVGAGI (reference sequence).

The J gene is TRBJ2-7, the V gene TRBV6-1, with TRBD2 matching 10 bases. The ends lost 5 bases at V and 7 bases at J; junction bases unmatched: 11. This CDR3 is 15 amino acids long. The germline V gene has CDR1 MNHNS and CDR2 SASEGT. CDR3 nucleotide sequence: TGTGCCAGCAGTTTTGGACTAGCGGCAGGAGATGAGCAGTACTTC. It yields the protein CASSFGLAAGDEQYF.

This clonotype was recorded at least ten times. V is TRBV6-1 and J is TRBJ2-1; 11 positions match TRBD2. The germline CDR1 and CDR2 sequences are MNHNS and SASEGT. The CDR3 sequence is 16 residues long. The V segment lost 5 bases and the J segment 7 bases; nucleotides outside the gene matches: 10. The DNA for the CDR3 is TGTGCCAGCAGTCCCCAACTAGCGGGAGATTGGAATGAGCAGTTCTTC. This translates into CASSPQLAGDWNEQFF.

This clonotype was picked up many times. The chain employs TRBV7-6 and TRBJ2-1, with D perhaps TRBD2 (5 bases). The last part of the DNA fits TRBJ2-7 better; the J call may be wrong. Germline V gene lookup returns CDR1 SGHVS and CDR2 FNYEAQ. This CDR3 has 16 residues. The CDR3 sequence: CASSLTSGNTGNEQYF. In DNA form, the CDR3 reads TGTGCCAGCAGCTTGACCTCTGGGAATACGGGGAATGAGCAGTACTTC.